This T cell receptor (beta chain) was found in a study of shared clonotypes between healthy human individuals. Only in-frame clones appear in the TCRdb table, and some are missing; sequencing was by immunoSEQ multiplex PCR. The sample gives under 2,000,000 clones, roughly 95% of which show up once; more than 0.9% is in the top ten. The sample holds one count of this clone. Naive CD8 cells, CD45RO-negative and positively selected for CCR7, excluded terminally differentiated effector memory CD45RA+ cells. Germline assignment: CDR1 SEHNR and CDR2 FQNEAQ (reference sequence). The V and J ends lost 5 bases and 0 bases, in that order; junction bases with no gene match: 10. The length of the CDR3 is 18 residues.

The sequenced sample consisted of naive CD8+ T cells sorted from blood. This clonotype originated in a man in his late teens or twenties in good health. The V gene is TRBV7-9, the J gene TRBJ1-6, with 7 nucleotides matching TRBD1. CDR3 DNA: TGTGCCAGCAGCCCGGTCCGACAGGGAAGCTCCTATAATTCACCCCTCCACTTT. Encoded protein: CASSPVRQGSSYNSPLHF.